What follows describes a single T cell receptor (beta chain). The sample comes from a study of blood T cell repertoires in COVID-19. Method: immunoSEQ multiplex PCR; TCRdb's copy keeps in-frame clones and lacks some. The table shows 40,000 to 50,000 clones, with over 75% occurring only once. V gave up 2 bases and J gave up 3 bases; unmatched junction bases: 7. The CDR3 runs 18 residues. Germline CDR1 is LGHDT and CDR2 is YNNKEL (reference sequence). The J gene is TRBJ2-3, the V gene TRBV3-1 (or the pseudogene TRBV3-2); 14 nucleotides match TRBD2. Sequenced: peripheral blood. The sequence derives from a man between 25 and 39 years old with active or convalescent COVID-19. The CDR3, as DNA: TGTGCCAGCAGCCAACGACTAGCGGGAGGGCCCGGGACAGATACGCAGTATTTT. This gives the protein CASSQRLAGGPGTDTQYF.